Below are 28 T cell receptor beta chains sequenced from a single sample in a study of blood T cells in healthy people across ages. With a J-beta primer mix and a sample-barcoded 5' primer, a second PCR ran 7 to 11 cycles. One entry per CDR3 protein results from TCRdb running MiXCR on the 5' RACE reads. This table has some 1,500,000 distinct CDR3 sequences, 35% to 45% appearing once. Sequencing used blood. Receptors were obtained from a woman aged 18-29 years in good health.

A few counts support this clonotype. The chain has TRBV20-1 and TRBJ2-7; D not resolved. The CDR3 is made up of 13 amino acids. V lost 5 bases, J lost 2 bases, and 13 bases lay in between. Germline V CDR1 and CDR2: DFQATT, SNEGSKA (reference sequence). CDR3: CSAPIPGPYEQYF. CDR3 DNA sequence: TGCAGTGCTCCTATCCCCGGCCCCTACGAGCAGTACTTC.

The genes are TRBV2 and TRBJ2-5; D gene ambiguous. Gene TRBJ2-7 matches the end of the DNA better, so the J call may be wrong. Looked up from germline, CDR1 is SNHLY and CDR2 is FYNNEI. The CDR3 spans 11 residues. The CDR3 region is CASSDYTEQYF. CDR3 DNA: TGTGCCAGCAGTGACTACACCGAGCAGTACTTC.

In this sample, this clonotype turned up a few times. The J gene is TRBJ1-2, the V gene TRBV7-2, with D maybe TRBD1 (6 bases). Germline CDR1 reads SGHTA; CDR2 reads FQGNSA. The CDR3 runs to 15 residues. V was pared by 1 base and J by 3 bases, with 12 bases between. Here the CDR3 reads CASSLVSGGDYGYTF. CDR3 nucleotide sequence: TGTGCCAGCAGCTTAGTATCTGGGGGCGACTATGGCTACACCTTC.

The chain carries TRBV20-1 and TRBJ1-1; D remains unclear. The V gene lost 6 bases and the J gene lost 4 bases, with 15 bases spanning the gap. The CDR3 runs to 13 residues. Germline lookup yields CDR1 DFQATT and CDR2 SNEGSKA (reference sequence). The CDR3 region is CSAAKGIVTEAFF. The CDR3 nucleotides read TGCAGTGCCGCAAAAGGGATTGTCACTGAAGCTTTCTTT.

This clonotype was counted between two and nine times. This sequence joins TRBV6-5 and TRBJ1-1; the D is unclear. The CDR3 has 15 residues. V shed 4 bases and J shed 0 bases, with 12 bases lying between them. CDR1 is MNHEY and CDR2 is SVGAGI in the germline V gene. Here the CDR3 DNA reads TGTGCCAGCAGTTCGGCGAGGCCGATGAACACTGAAGCTTTCTTT. It is translated as CASSSARPMNTEAFF.

This clonotype has more than one count but fewer than ten. The rearrangement joins TRBV25-1 to TRBJ1-2, with a weak D call TRBD1 (6 bases). CDR3 length: 14 amino acids. V dropped 6 bases and J dropped 4 bases, with 15 bases sitting between them. In germline, CDR1 is MGHDK, CDR2 SYGVNS. The CDR3 region is CASRDGGQLYGYTF. The CDR3, as DNA: TGTGCCAGCAGAGACGGTGGACAGCTCTATGGCTACACCTTC.

This chain links TRBV14 with TRBJ2-1; the match to TRBD1 covers 8 bases. The germline V gene has CDR1 SGHDN and CDR2 FVKESK. The CDR3 runs to 18 residues. J was trimmed by 8 bases and V by 2 bases; bases with no gene match: 17. DNA of the CDR3: TGTGCCAGCAGCCAACTTGGCCGCAGAGGACAGGGTGTCGATGAGCAGTTCTTC. Translated, it gives CASSQLGRRGQGVDEQFF.

This clonotype has a handful of counts. The chain joins TRBV7-9 to TRBJ1-2, with D perhaps TRBD1 (6 bases). Germline V gene data show CDR1 as SEHNR and CDR2 as FQNEAQ (reference sequence). The CDR3 spans 17 residues. V was shortened by 0 bases and J by 5 bases, with 19 bases between the two germline ends. CDR3 sequence reads: CASSLAIQGPLRYGYTF. CDR3 in DNA: TGTGCCAGCAGCTTAGCGATACAGGGCCCTCTACGGTATGGCTACACCTTC.

In regard to this clonotype: The junction departs from the called germline gene at one end, perhaps through a read error. The rearrangement uses TRBV12-3 or TRBV12-4 and TRBJ2-5; 7 positions agree with TRBD2. This CDR3 contains 16 residues. Written as DNA, the CDR3 is TGTGCGAGCAGCTGGGCGGGCGGGAGACCTACATCTGAGCAGTACTTC. This translates into CASSWAGGRPTSEQYF.

The V gene is TRBV4-1, the J gene TRBJ2-4; D ambiguous. Trimming took off 4 bases at V and 13 bases at J, with 14 bases between the two ends. Germline V gene sequence: CDR1 MGHRA, CDR2 YSYEKL. The CDR3 extends over 12 amino acids. In DNA, the CDR3 is TGCGCCAGCAGCCTCACGGGTCGTCAGCAGTACTTC. It yields the protein CASSLTGRQQYF.

This clonotype was picked up a small number of times. The V call is TRBV2, the J call TRBJ2-1, with 9 nucleotides matching TRBD2. The CDR3 spans 15 residues. The germline V gene encodes CDR1 SNHLY and CDR2 FYNNEI. The V gene end was trimmed by 7 bases and the J gene end by 6 bases; junction bases not matched to a gene: 10. The CDR3 bases are TGTGCCAGCAACCCCAGCGGGGGGCCTCGCAATGAGCAGTTCTTC. Translation: CASNPSGGPRNEQFF.

This chain uses TRBV9 with TRBJ2-5, with TRBD2 matching 12 bases. With 2 bases clipped from V and 11 bases from J, the junction kept 10 bases outside the gene matches. The CDR3 is 15 residues long. The germline V gene encodes CDR1 SGDLS and CDR2 YYNGEE. The CDR3 DNA sequence: TGTGCCAGCAGCGTTACTAGCGGGAGGACAAATGGGCAGTACTTC. Translation: CASSVTSGRTNGQYF.

This clonotype was found a few times. V and J are TRBV5-1 and TRBJ1-1, with D possibly being TRBD1 (5 bases). The CDR3 contains 15 residues. CDR1 and CDR2 (germline): SGHRS, YFSETQ. Trimming removed 4 bases from V and 2 bases from J, with 15 bases in between. The CDR3 region has the DNA TGCGCCAGCAGCCCGAGGCCGACAGAAAACACTGAAGCTTTCTTT. Its protein is CASSPRPTENTEAFF.

A note on this clonotype: Compared with germline, one end of the junction differs, possibly owing to a read error. This chain connects TRBV9 to TRBJ2-1; D is uncertain. This CDR3 spans 14 amino acids. Germline CDR1 SGDLS, CDR2 YYNGEE. This CDR3 reads CASSVGGTYNERFF. CDR3 sequence (DNA): TGTGCCAGCAGCGTAGGGGGTACTTACAATGAGCGGTTCTTC.

The genes are TRBV7-2 and TRBJ2-1; 10 nucleotides match TRBD2. Judging by the DNA end, TRBJ2-7 fits better; the J call may be wrong. The CDR3 length is 16 residues. Germline CDR1 is SGHTA and CDR2 is FQGNSA. CDR3 in amino acids: CASIPTSGLSYNEQYF. In DNA, the CDR3 is TGTGCCAGCATCCCGACTAGCGGGCTTTCCTACAATGAGCAGTACTTC.

A few counts support this clonotype. The chain uses TRBV7-2 and TRBJ2-5; 12 nucleotides line up with TRBD2. The germline V gene encodes CDR1 SGHTA and CDR2 FQGNSA. The length of the CDR3 is 16 residues. V trimming: 4 bases; J trimming: 4 bases; junction bases outside the gene matches: 7. CDR3 loop: CASSSRLAGDLETQYF. The CDR3, as DNA: TGTGCCAGCAGCTCCCGACTAGCGGGAGACTTAGAGACCCAGTACTTC. The entire variable domain, with the rest obtained from reference TRBV7-2 and TRBJ2-5, is as follows: GAGVSQSPSNKVTEKGKDVELRCDPISGHTALYWYRQSLGQGLEFLIYFQGNSAPDKSGLPSDRFSAERTGGSVSTLTIQRTQQEDSAVYLCASSSRLAGDLETQYFGPGTRLLVL.

The rearrangement links TRBV20-1 to TRBJ1-2; D call uncertain. The CDR3 has 11 amino acids. Germline V gene lookup returns CDR1 DFQATT and CDR2 SNEGSKA (reference sequence). Trimming took 6 bases from V and 6 from J, leaving 11 bases between them. The CDR3 nucleotides read TGCAGTGCCCCCGGAGAGAATGGCTACACCTTC. Protein: CSAPGENGYTF.

This clonotype was seen a handful of times. The V call is TRBV29-1, the J call TRBJ2-3; 9 nucleotides match TRBD2. V dropped 3 bases and J dropped 0; count of bases not matched to a gene: 7. The CDR3 contains 16 residues. Germline V gene lookup returns CDR1 SQVTM and CDR2 ANQGSEA. In nucleotides, the CDR3 is TGCAGCGTTGACCTATTACTAGCGGGTAGCACAGATACGCAGTATTTT. Protein sequence: CSVDLLLAGSTDTQYF.

The chain combines TRBV29-1 with TRBJ1-2; TRBD1 matches at 10 bases. Germline CDR1 reads SQVTM; CDR2 reads ANQGSEA. The CDR3 has 13 residues. The junction had 5 bases not matched to a gene; V was cut back by 4 bases and J by 6 bases. The CDR3 coding sequence is TGCAGCGTTGCTACAGGGACAGGGGATGGCTACACCTTC. Protein sequence: CSVATGTGDGYTF. The variable domain in full, with the rest retrieved from reference TRBV29-1 and TRBJ1-2, is SAVISQKPSRDICQRGTSLTIQCQVDSQVTMMFWYRQQPGQSLTLIATANQGSEATYESGFVIDKFPISRPNLTFSTLTVSNMSPEDSSIYLCSVATGTGDGYTFGSGTRLTVV.

This clonotype was detected only a few times. The rearrangement joins TRBV20-1 to TRBJ2-1; 8 nucleotides agree with TRBD2. Germline trimming cut 3 bases from V and 2 bases from J; bases unmatched to any gene: 9. This CDR3 contains 16 residues. Germline V gene lookup returns CDR1 DFQATT and CDR2 SNEGSKA (reference sequence). The CDR3 is CSARTPGTRPYNEQFF. The CDR3 DNA follows: TGCAGTGCTAGGACACCCGGGACTAGGCCCTACAATGAGCAGTTCTTC.

The V call is TRBV7-9, the J call TRBJ2-3, with a weak D call TRBD2 (6 bases). V shed 4 bases and J shed 7 bases, with 12 bases lying between them. Germline lookup yields CDR1 SEHNR and CDR2 FQNEAQ (reference sequence). The CDR3 extends over 13 amino acids. This CDR3 reads CASSSTSMNTQYF. CDR3 coding DNA: TGTGCCAGCAGCTCAACTAGCATGAATACGCAGTATTTT.

This rearrangement joins TRBV27 to TRBJ1-1; D possibly corresponds to TRBD1 (6 bases). The CDR3 extends over 18 amino acids. Germline CDR1 and CDR2: MNHEY and SMNVEV (reference sequence). V lost 8 bases to trimming and J lost 1 base, with 26 bases between them. CDR3 sequence: CASGHLLGGGGTNTEAFF. The CDR3, as DNA: TGTGCCAGCGGCCATCTTCTTGGGGGCGGGGGGACGAACACTGAAGCTTTCTTT.

In regard to this clonotype: The junction does not match germline at one end; this may be a read error. The rearrangement joins TRBV7-3 to TRBJ2-4, with D possibly TRBD1 on 6 matching bases. CDR3 length: 16 amino acids. From germline, CDR1 is SGHTA and CDR2 FQGTGA. The CDR3 loop is CTSSLGTIGSKNIQYF. For the CDR3, the DNA is TGTACCAGCAGCTTAGGGACAATTGGGTCCAAAAACATTCAGTACTTC.

This clonotype was counted between two and nine times. The chain is built from TRBV29-1 and TRBJ1-2; D remains ambiguous. The germline gives CDR1 SQVTM, CDR2 ANQGSEA. Trimming shortened V by 3 bases and J by 0 bases, and 5 bases separated the two germline ends. This CDR3 has 12 amino acids. This CDR3 reads CSVESPNYGYTF. The DNA of the CDR3 is TGCAGCGTTGAGAGCCCTAACTATGGCTACACCTTC. Full variable domain (rest looked up from reference TRBV29-1 and TRBJ1-2): SAVISQKPSRDICQRGTSLTIQCQVDSQVTMMFWYRQQPGQSLTLIATANQGSEATYESGFVIDKFPISRPNLTFSTLTVSNMSPEDSSIYLCSVESPNYGYTFGSGTRLTVV.

In its sample, this clonotype was seen a few times. CDR3 bases: TGTGCCAGCAGCTTGCTCACGGCGCCGTACACTGAAGCTTTCTTT. Translated, it gives CASSLLTAPYTEAFF. This chain connects TRBV5-5 to TRBJ1-1; D is unresolved. Germline CDR1 and CDR2: SGHKS and YYEKEE (reference sequence). The CDR3 length is 15 residues. Deletions cut 1 base from V and 3 bases from J, with 13 bases between.

For this clonotype: Relative to the germline gene, one junction end is altered; a read error may explain this. The chain has TRBV18 and TRBJ1-4; D uncertain. The CDR3 sequence is 15 residues long. In germline, CDR1 is KGHSH, CDR2 LQKENI. The CDR3 is CAGSPLGPTNEKLFF. As DNA, the CDR3 is TGTGCCGGCTCACCTCTCGGGCCAACTAATGAAAAACTGTTTTTT.

The gene calls are TRBV12-3 or TRBV12-4 and TRBJ2-1; D is unclear. V shed 3 bases and J shed 12 bases, with 9 bases lying between them. CDR3 size: 11 residues. The CDR3 reads CASSLVGLQFF. The DNA for the CDR3 is TGTGCCAGCAGTTTGGTAGGATTGCAGTTCTTC.

This clonotype was counted only a few times. The chain uses TRBV28 and TRBJ2-5, with 7 bases lining up with TRBD1. The CDR3 has 16 residues. Germline V lookup: CDR1 MDHEN, CDR2 SYDVKM. V lost 5 bases and J lost 11; bases outside the gene matches: 20. The CDR3 DNA sequence: TGTGCCAGCAGTCTGCCGACAGGGATGACCTACAATGAGCAGTACTTC. Protein sequence: CASSLPTGMTYNEQYF.